The 20 T cell receptor beta chains presented below share a single source sample, sequenced in a study of beta chain features in type 1 diabetes. Their specific antigens are unknown. Overall study findings and caveats: Moderate yet significant TCRB CDR3 shortening was seen in Type 1 diabetes patients in all four CD4+ subsets.

Expressed TCRB transcripts were sequenced because the isolated RNA had all been reverse transcribed beforehand. Repertoires were generated with immunoSEQ multiplex PCR, while TCRdb's copy carries only in-frame clones and drops some. This sample has over 40,000 clones, with around 70% found just once. The sample comprised Tregs from blood. The source of these receptors is a woman aged 18-29 years with type 1 diabetes.

V is TRBV25-1 and J is TRBJ1-1; a weak D match, TRBD1 (5 bases). This CDR3 has 14 residues. Germline CDR1 reads MGHDK; CDR2 reads SYGVNS. The V and J ends lost 6 bases and 4 bases respectively, with 15 bases between them. The CDR3 spells CASRGPGIGTEAFF. CDR3 nucleotide sequence: TGTGCCAGCAGGGGGCCAGGGATCGGCACTGAAGCTTTCTTT.

V is TRBV5-6 and J is TRBJ2-3, with TRBD2 matching over 12 bases. CDR3 size: 16 residues. Per the germline V gene, CDR1 is SGHDT and CDR2 is YYEEEE. V lost 0 bases, J lost 6 bases, and 5 bases stayed unmatched. CDR3 in amino acids: CASSLGLAGVGDTQYF. CDR3 sequence (DNA): TGTGCCAGCAGCTTGGGACTAGCGGGAGTGGGGGATACGCAGTATTTT.

The V and J genes are TRBV18 and TRBJ2-7; D might be TRBD1 (5 bases). CDR1 KGHSH and CDR2 LQKENI come from the germline V gene. The CDR3 is 14 residues long. Trimming took 2 bases from V and 3 from J, leaving 11 bases between them. The DNA for the CDR3 is TGTGCCAGCTCACCATCTGACAGAAACTACGAGCAGTACTTC. Translating it yields CASSPSDRNYEQYF.

This sequence joins TRBV7-8 and TRBJ2-1; tentative D call: TRBD2 (6 bases). There are 15 residues in the CDR3. V lost 5 bases and J lost 10, with 21 bases in between. Per the germline V gene, CDR1 is SGHVS and CDR2 is FQNEAQ. Here the CDR3 DNA reads TGTGCCAGCAGCCCCCGGGTAGCGGACATCTTGGAGCAGTTCTTC. Amino acid sequence: CASSPRVADILEQFF.

The rearrangement joins TRBV7-6 to TRBJ1-6; D unresolved. This CDR3 contains 15 residues. The germline CDR1 and CDR2 sequences are SGHVS and FNYEAQ. V lost 1 base, J lost 5 bases, and 9 bases lay in between. CDR3 bases: TGTGCCAGCAGCTTAGGTACAGCCGATAATTCACCCCTCCACTTT. It is translated as CASSLGTADNSPLHF.

The table lists this clone with a few counts. This chain joins TRBV28 and TRBJ1-1, with a weak D call TRBD1 (5 bases). Germline values: CDR1 MDHEN, CDR2 SYDVKM. Trimming removed 8 bases at V and 4 bases at J, with 11 bases between. This CDR3 contains 12 residues. Here the CDR3 DNA reads TGTGCCAGCGGGGCAGTGGTCACTGAAGCTTTCTTT. This gives the protein CASGAVVTEAFF.

In this sample, this clone turned up a few times. This chain uses TRBV7-9 with TRBJ2-5, with TRBD2 matching 12 bases. The V segment lost 3 bases and the J segment 4 bases; nucleotides outside the gene matches: 3. The CDR3 has 15 amino acids. Germline V gene data show CDR1 as SEHNR and CDR2 as FQNEAQ (reference sequence). The CDR3 region is CASSFGTSGRETQYF. In DNA, the CDR3 is TGTGCCAGCAGCTTCGGGACTAGCGGGCGAGAGACCCAGTACTTC.

This clone was counted only a few times. The chain links TRBV5-1 to TRBJ2-2; D might be TRBD2 (5 bases). The CDR3 covers 12 residues. V lost 4 bases, J lost 5 bases, and 6 bases lay in between. The germline CDR1 and CDR2 sequences are SGHRS and YFSETQ. The CDR3 coding sequence is TGCGCCAGCAGCCCGGGGACCGGGGAGCTGTTTTTT. Its translation is CASSPGTGELFF.

The CDR3 region has the DNA TGTGCCAGCAGAATTAAAGCCGGGGGCACCGGGGAGCTGTTTTTT. As protein: CASRIKAGGTGELFF. V gene TRBV6-4 combines with J gene TRBJ2-2; a possible D gene is TRBD2 (6 bases). V was clipped by 6 bases and J by 4 bases, with 15 bases between them. This CDR3 is built from 15 residues. Germline assignment: CDR1 MRHNA and CDR2 SNTAGT.

V and J are TRBV10-3 and TRBJ2-7; 9 bases map to TRBD1. Germline trimming cut 3 bases from V and 0 bases from J; bases unmatched to any gene: 3. The CDR3 sequence is 15 residues long. The germline gives CDR1 ENHRY, CDR2 SYGVKD. CDR3 protein: CAISEVTGGSYEQYF. CDR3 sequence (DNA): TGTGCCATCAGTGAAGTGACAGGGGGCTCCTACGAGCAGTACTTC.

The rearrangement links TRBV30 to TRBJ1-5; tentatively, D is TRBD1 (5 bases). CDR1 and CDR2 (germline): GTSNPN, SVGIG (reference sequence). V lost 1 base and J 0 bases, leaving 7 bases between the germline ends. The CDR3 extends over 14 amino acids. The CDR3 loop is CAWSEGVSNQPQHF. The CDR3 bases are TGTGCCTGGAGTGAAGGGGTTAGCAATCAGCCCCAGCATTTT.

The chain joins TRBV11-2 to TRBJ2-7; TRBD2 might be the D (5 bases). Trimming removed 4 bases at V and 5 bases at J, with 18 bases between. The CDR3 length is 15 residues. Germline V lookup: CDR1 SGHAT, CDR2 FQNNGV. This CDR3 is CASSWSVGVKHEQYF. As DNA, the CDR3 is TGTGCCAGCAGCTGGTCGGTGGGAGTCAAACACGAGCAGTACTTC. The full variable domain, in which reference TRBV11-2 and TRBJ2-7 provide the parts outside the CDR3, is EAGVAQSPRYKIIEKRQSVAFWCNPISGHATLYWYQQILGQGPKLLIQFQNNGVVDDSQLPKDRFSAERLKGVDSTLKIQPAKLEDSAVYLCASSWSVGVKHEQYFGPGTRLTVT.

This clone has only one observation. V usage is TRBV11-2 and J usage is TRBJ1-1; TRBD1 is a possible D gene (6 bases). This CDR3 contains 15 residues. Germline lookup yields CDR1 SGHAT and CDR2 FQNNGV. Deletions cut 5 bases from V and 6 bases from J, with 19 bases between. The CDR3 bases are TGTGCCAGCAGCCGAGTGGAGGGGGGGGTGGCTGAAGCTTTCTTT. As protein: CASSRVEGGVAEAFF. The whole variable domain, remainder taken from reference TRBV11-2 and TRBJ1-1, is EAGVAQSPRYKIIEKRQSVAFWCNPISGHATLYWYQQILGQGPKLLIQFQNNGVVDDSQLPKDRFSAERLKGVDSTLKIQPAKLEDSAVYLCASSRVEGGVAEAFFGQGTRLTVV.

V and J are TRBV7-2 and TRBJ1-5, with unresolved D. Germline V lookup: CDR1 SGHTA, CDR2 FQGNSA. V gave up 1 base and J gave up 3 bases, with 10 bases separating them. The CDR3 has 15 amino acids. In DNA form, the CDR3 reads TGTGCCAGCAGCTTAGGGAGGGAGTCCAATCAGCCCCAGCATTTT. Translated, it gives CASSLGRESNQPQHF.

This clone has more than one count but fewer than ten. This sequence joins TRBV5-8 and TRBJ2-7; TRBD1 agrees at 7 bases. The CDR3 contains 13 residues. In germline, CDR1 is SGHTS, CDR2 YDEGEE. The trim removed 4 bases at V and 4 bases at J, leaving 5 bases unmatched. In DNA, the CDR3 is TGTGCCAGCAGCCACAGACAGGGTTACGAGCAGTACTTC. This codes for CASSHRQGYEQYF.

The gene calls are TRBV7-2 and TRBJ2-7; D gene uncertain. Germline lookup yields CDR1 SGHTA and CDR2 FQGNSA. The CDR3 runs 14 residues. V was shortened by 0 bases and J by 1 base, with 7 bases between the two germline ends. The CDR3 DNA follows: TGTGCCAGCAGCTTAGCCCGGAGATCCTACGAGCAGTACTTC. This translates into CASSLARRSYEQYF.

This clone was seen more than once but under ten times. The V call is TRBV7-8, the J call TRBJ1-5; the match to TRBD1 covers 10 bases. With V trimmed by 4 bases and J by 4 bases, 4 bases remained unmatched. Germline V gene lookup returns CDR1 SGHVS and CDR2 FQNEAQ. CDR3 size: 15 residues. DNA for the CDR3: TGTGCCAGCAGCTGGGGACAGGGGTGGAATCAGCCCCAGCATTTT. Translation: CASSWGQGWNQPQHF.

The J gene is TRBJ2-7, the V gene TRBV28; the D gene is possibly TRBD2 (5 bases). The CDR3 length is 15 residues. Germline CDR1 MDHEN, CDR2 SYDVKM. Trimming took off 5 bases at V and 1 base at J, with 15 bases between the two ends. The CDR3 bases are TGTGCCAGCAGTCGCCTCGGAGGTAATTCCTACGAGCAGTACTTC. Encoded protein: CASSRLGGNSYEQYF.

The gene calls are TRBV11-1 and TRBJ1-4; TRBD1 might be the D (5 bases). V lost 3 bases and J 5 bases, leaving 13 bases between the germline ends. Germline V gives CDR1 SGHAT, CDR2 FQDESV (reference sequence). This CDR3 contains 15 residues. The CDR3 region is CASSFRQGENEKLFF. DNA for the CDR3: TGTGCCAGCAGCTTCCGGCAGGGCGAAAATGAAAAACTGTTTTTT.

This chain connects TRBV5-1 to TRBJ2-2; TRBD2 agrees at 9 bases. Germline CDR1 SGHRS, CDR2 YFSETQ. This CDR3 spans 17 amino acids. Trimming cost V 4 bases and J 4 bases; bases outside gene matches: 11. The CDR3 is CASSPDHAGGGTGELFF. The CDR3 DNA reads as TGCGCCAGCAGCCCCGATCACGCGGGAGGGGGCACCGGGGAGCTGTTTTTT.